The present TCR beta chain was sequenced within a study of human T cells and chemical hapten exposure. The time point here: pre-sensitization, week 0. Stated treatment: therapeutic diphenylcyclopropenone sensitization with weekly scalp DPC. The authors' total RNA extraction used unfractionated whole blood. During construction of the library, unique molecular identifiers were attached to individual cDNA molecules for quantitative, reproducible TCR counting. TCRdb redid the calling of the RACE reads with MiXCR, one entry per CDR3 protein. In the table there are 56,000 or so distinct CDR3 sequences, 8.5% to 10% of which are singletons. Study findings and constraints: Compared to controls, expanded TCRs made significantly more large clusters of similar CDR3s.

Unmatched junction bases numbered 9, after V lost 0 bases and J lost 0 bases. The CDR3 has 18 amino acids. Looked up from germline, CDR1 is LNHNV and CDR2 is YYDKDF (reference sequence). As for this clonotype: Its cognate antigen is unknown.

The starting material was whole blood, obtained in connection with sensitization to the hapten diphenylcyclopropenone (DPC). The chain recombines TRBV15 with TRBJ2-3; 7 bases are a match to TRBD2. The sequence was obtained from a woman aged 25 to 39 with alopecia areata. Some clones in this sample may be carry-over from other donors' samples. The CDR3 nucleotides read TGTGCCACCAGCAGAGATAATCCGCTAGCGGCGAGCACAGATACGCAGTATTTT. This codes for CATSRDNPLAASTDTQYF.